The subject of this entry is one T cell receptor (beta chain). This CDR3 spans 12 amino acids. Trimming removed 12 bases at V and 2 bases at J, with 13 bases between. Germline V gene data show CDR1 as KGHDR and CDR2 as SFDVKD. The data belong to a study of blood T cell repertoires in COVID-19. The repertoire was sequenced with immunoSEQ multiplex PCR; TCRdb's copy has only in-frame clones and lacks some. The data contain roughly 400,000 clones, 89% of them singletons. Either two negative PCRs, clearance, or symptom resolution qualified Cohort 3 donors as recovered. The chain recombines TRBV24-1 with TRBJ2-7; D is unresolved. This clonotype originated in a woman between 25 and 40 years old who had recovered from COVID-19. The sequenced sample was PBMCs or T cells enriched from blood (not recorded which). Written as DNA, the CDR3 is TGTGCCTCTCTGGCAGGTACCTACGAGCAGTACTTC. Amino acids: CASLAGTYEQYF.